One sample yielded the 27 T cell receptor beta chains listed below, sequenced in a study of beta chain features in type 1 diabetes. No antigens are known for them. What was sequenced were expressed TCRB transcripts, since all of the isolated RNA had been reverse transcribed. Method: immunoSEQ multiplex PCR; TCRdb's copy keeps in-frame clones and lacks some. The data show roughly 100,000 clones, with 28% seen just once and roughly 0.5% held by the top ten. Study results and limitations: Type 1 diabetes patients showed a moderate but significant shortening of TCRB CDR3s in all four CD4+ subsets.

The specimen was central memory CD4+ T cells from blood. These receptors all come from a woman under 30 with type 1 diabetes.

This clone appeared a few times. The rearrangement uses TRBV16 and TRBJ1-2; D possibly corresponds to TRBD1 (6 bases). Trimming removed 4 bases at V and 4 bases at J, with 25 bases between. From germline, CDR1 is KGHSY and CDR2 FQNENV. This CDR3 has 18 amino acids. The CDR3 DNA reads as TGTGCCAGCAGCCCTCCGGGGCAGAGGGCTCAGGGGCTCTATGGCTACACCTTC. Protein product: CASSPPGQRAQGLYGYTF.

The J gene is TRBJ2-3, the V gene TRBV4-3; TRBD2 aligns across 8 bases. CDR1 LGHNA and CDR2 YSLEER come from the germline V gene. The V and J ends lost 6 bases and 3 bases, in that order; junction bases with no gene match: 14. The CDR3 is 17 residues long. The CDR3 sequence is CASSPLSVAGGTDTQYF. In DNA form, the CDR3 reads TGCGCCAGCAGTCCCCTTTCGGTCGCGGGAGGAACAGATACGCAGTATTTT.

This chain links TRBV7-3 with TRBJ2-7, with TRBD1 identical over 8 bases. The germline V gene has CDR1 SGHTA and CDR2 FQGTGA. V shed 5 bases and J 1 base; nucleotides not matched to a gene: 1. This CDR3 region has 13 residues. The CDR3 DNA reads TGTGCCAGCAGCAGGGACAGGTCCTACGAGCAGTACTTC. Protein sequence: CASSRDRSYEQYF.

This chain links TRBV5-1 with TRBJ2-5; D may be TRBD2 (6 bases). Germline CDR1 and CDR2: SGHRS and YFSETQ. This CDR3 is 13 amino acids long. Trimming removed 0 bases from V and 5 bases from J, with 8 bases in between. DNA for the CDR3: TGCGCCAGCAGCTTGGCGGGGGACGAGACCCAGTACTTC. Translating gives CASSLAGDETQYF. Supplemented by reference TRBV5-1 and TRBJ2-5, the full variable domain reads KAGVTQTPRYLIKTRGQQVTLSCSPISGHRSVSWYQQTPGQGLQFLFEYFSETQRNKGNFPGRFSGRQFSNSRSEMNVSTLELGDSALYLCASSLAGDETQYFGPGTRLLVL.

The sample holds a few counts of this clone. This chain joins TRBV30 and TRBJ1-1; D ambiguous. Between the trimmed V and J ends, which lost 6 bases and 6 bases, there was a span of 11 bases. CDR1 and CDR2 (germline): GTSNPN, SVGIG (reference sequence). This CDR3 has 11 amino acids. In DNA form, the CDR3 reads TGTGCCTGTAGGAGGGTGCCTGAAGCTTTCTTT. The encoded protein is CACRRVPEAFF.

The chain employs TRBV7-9 and TRBJ2-2, with D possibly matching TRBD1 (5 bases). V was pared by 1 base and J by 5 bases, with 5 bases between. The CDR3 consists of 13 residues. Germline assignment: CDR1 SEHNR and CDR2 FQNEAQ (reference sequence). The CDR3, as DNA: TGTGCCAGCAGCTTAGAGGGGACCGGGGAGCTGTTTTTT. Residues: CASSLEGTGELFF.

This clone showed up just a few times. The rearrangement links TRBV19 to TRBJ2-7; D not certain. Germline CDR1 and CDR2: LNHDA and SQIVND (reference sequence). V was pared by 4 bases and J by 1 base, with 17 bases between. CDR3 size: 16 residues. CDR3 coding DNA: TGTGCCAGTAGTAGGTTTTTAGCCTATCTATCCTACGAGCAGTACGTC. As protein: CASSRFLAYLSYEQYV.

The rearrangement joins TRBV30 to TRBJ1-1; a weak D match, TRBD1 (5 bases). Germline assignment: CDR1 GTSNPN and CDR2 SVGIG (reference sequence). The CDR3 has 14 amino acids. The ends were cut back, 3 bases at V and 0 bases at J, with 11 bases in the middle. The CDR3 DNA reads as TGTGCCTGGAGCCCGGGACTCCTGAACACTGAAGCTTTCTTT. Protein: CAWSPGLLNTEAFF. The variable domain in full, with the rest retrieved from reference TRBV30 and TRBJ1-1, is SQTIHQWPATLVQPVGSPLSLECTVEGTSNPNLYWYRQAAGRGLQLLFYSVGIGQISSEVPQNLSASRPQDRQFILSSKKLLLSDSGFYLCAWSPGLLNTEAFFGQGTRLTVV.

The chain carries TRBV5-1 and TRBJ2-3; 10 bases match TRBD2. Trimming at V came to 4 bases and at J to 2 bases, leaving 7 bases not matched to a gene. The length of the CDR3 is 16 residues. Germline-derived CDR1 and CDR2 are SGHRS and YFSETQ. CDR3 sequence reads: CASSPELAGNTDTQYF. CDR3 nucleotide sequence: TGCGCCAGCAGCCCCGAACTAGCGGGAAACACAGATACGCAGTATTTT.

In its sample, this clone was seen a few times. The rearrangement joins TRBV18 to TRBJ1-1; 10 bases align to TRBD1. This CDR3 is built from 14 residues. CDR1 is KGHSH and CDR2 is LQKENI in the germline V gene. The V segment lost 5 bases and the J segment 6 bases; nucleotides outside the gene matches: 6. The CDR3 region has the DNA TGTGCCAGCTCAGCGACAGGGGGCCAGGCTGAAGCTTTCTTT. This codes for CASSATGGQAEAFF. The full variable domain, its missing parts supplied by reference TRBV18 and TRBJ1-1, is NAGVMQNPRHLVRRRGQEARLRCSPMKGHSHVYWYRQLPEEGLKFMVYLQKENIIDESGMPKERFSAEFPKEGPSILRIQQVVRGDSAAYFCASSATGGQAEAFFGQGTRLTVV.

The chain has TRBV16 and TRBJ2-5; 10 bases are shared with TRBD2. CDR1 is KGHSY, CDR2 FQNENV, per germline. The CDR3 loop spans 16 amino acids. V lost 4 bases, J lost 2 bases, and 7 bases stayed unmatched. The CDR3 bases are TGTGCCAGCAGCCGAGGAGCGGGAGGGCCGCAAGAGACCCAGTACTTC. Its protein product is CASSRGAGGPQETQYF.

The V gene is TRBV18, the J gene TRBJ2-7; no reliable D call. This CDR3 spans 17 amino acids. Germline V gene lookup returns CDR1 KGHSH and CDR2 LQKENI. With 4 bases removed from V and 2 bases from J, the gap between germline ends came to 21 bases. CDR3 nucleotide sequence: TGTGCCAGCTCACTCATCTCCGGGTCTCAAAATCCCTACGAGCAGTACGTC. Translation gives CASSLISGSQNPYEQYV.

The J gene is TRBJ1-2, the V gene TRBV5-1, with 10 bases identical to TRBD1. The CDR3 loop spans 13 amino acids. The junction had 5 bases not matched to a gene; V was cut back by 4 bases and J by 8 bases. CDR1 and CDR2 from the germline V gene are SGHRS and YFSETQ. The CDR3 DNA follows: TGCGCCAGCAGCGGGACAGGGGAGAGCGGCTACACCTTC. This encodes CASSGTGESGYTF.

The chain links TRBV2 to TRBJ2-5, with 7 bases fitting TRBD2. V lost 6 bases to trimming and J lost 2 bases; unmatched junction nucleotides: 3. In germline, CDR1 is SNHLY, CDR2 FYNNEI. There are 13 residues in the CDR3. The chain's CDR3 is CASRYSGQETQYF. In DNA form, the CDR3 reads TGTGCCAGCAGATATAGCGGGCAAGAGACCCAGTACTTC.

This chain links TRBV14 with TRBJ2-7, with D tentatively TRBD2 (5 bases). V dropped 1 base and J dropped 2 bases, with 9 bases sitting between them. The V gene's germline CDR1 is SGHDN and CDR2 FVKESK. This CDR3 spans 14 amino acids. The CDR3 protein is CASSQGAAAYEQYV. Here the CDR3 DNA reads TGTGCCAGCAGCCAAGGAGCGGCAGCCTACGAGCAGTACGTC.

This clone appeared a few times. The V and J genes are TRBV25-1 and TRBJ1-2; 8 bases fit TRBD1. CDR1 is MGHDK and CDR2 is SYGVNS in the germline V gene. The CDR3 runs to 13 residues. V lost 4 bases to trimming and J lost 2 bases; unmatched junction nucleotides: 0. The CDR3 nucleotides read TGTGCCAGCAGTGGGACAGGGAACTATGGCTACACCTTC. Amino acids: CASSGTGNYGYTF.

J is TRBJ2-3 and V is TRBV7-9; perhaps TRBD2 as D (6 bases). The CDR3 is 15 amino acids. Trimming stripped 3 bases from V and 2 bases from J, with 12 bases between. The germline V gene encodes CDR1 SEHNR and CDR2 FQNEAQ (reference sequence). The CDR3 reads CASSLTGGATDTQYF. In nucleotides, the CDR3 is TGTGCCAGCAGCTTGACCGGAGGGGCCACAGATACGCAGTATTTT.

CDR3 coding DNA: TGCGCCAGCAGTGAGGGGGGCCATGGAACCTACAATGAGCAGTTCTTC. It yields the protein CASSEGGHGTYNEQFF. This chain joins TRBV10-1 and TRBJ2-1; D is possibly TRBD1 (6 bases). Trimming removed 2 bases at V and 2 bases at J, with 13 bases between. From germline, CDR1 is WNHNN and CDR2 SYGVQD (reference sequence). The CDR3 has 16 residues.

This clone was found a few times. V gene TRBV18 combines with J gene TRBJ1-1, with D uncertain. CDR3 length: 13 residues. Trimming shortened V by 0 bases and J by 7 bases, and 9 bases separated the two germline ends. Germline values: CDR1 KGHSH, CDR2 LQKENI. CDR3 sequence reads: CASSPPPRSEAFF. The CDR3 DNA sequence: TGTGCCAGCTCACCACCGCCACGGAGTGAAGCTTTCTTT.

The V and J genes are TRBV5-1 and TRBJ2-2, with 9 bases identical to TRBD1. Germline lookup yields CDR1 SGHRS and CDR2 YFSETQ. The CDR3 is 15 residues long. V was clipped by 5 bases and J by 3 bases; unmatched bases: 5. In DNA form, the CDR3 reads TGCGCCAGCAGAAAGGACAGGGGCTACACCGGGGAGCTGTTTTTT. This sequence encodes CASRKDRGYTGELFF. Looking up the rest from reference TRBV5-1 and TRBJ2-2 gives the full variable domain: KAGVTQTPRYLIKTRGQQVTLSCSPISGHRSVSWYQQTPGQGLQFLFEYFSETQRNKGNFPGRFSGRQFSNSRSEMNVSTLELGDSALYLCASRKDRGYTGELFFGEGSRLTVL.

The table lists this clone with many counts. CDR3 in DNA: TGTGCCTGGTCCCTCGGGGACAGGGACACAGATACGCAGTATTTT. Translated, it gives CAWSLGDRDTDTQYF. The chain recombines TRBV30 with TRBJ2-3, with 9 positions matching TRBD1. The V and J ends lost 5 bases and 2 bases, in that order; junction bases with no gene match: 8. The CDR3 is 15 amino acids. The germline gives CDR1 GTSNPN, CDR2 SVGIG (reference sequence).

The CDR3 region has the DNA TGTGCCAGCAGCTTAGAAGGGGGTTTAAGCTATGGCTACACCTTC. It codes for CASSLEGGLSYGYTF. The gene calls are TRBV11-3 and TRBJ1-2; weak D call: TRBD1 (6 bases). The CDR3 covers 15 residues. Germline V gene data show CDR1 as SGHNT and CDR2 as YENEEA. V dropped 0 bases and J dropped 4 bases, with 12 bases sitting between them.

The gene calls are TRBV7-9 and TRBJ2-5, with 11 nucleotides matching TRBD2. CDR3 length: 16 amino acids. Germline CDR1 is SEHNR and CDR2 is FQNEAQ (reference sequence). V shed 4 bases, J shed 3 bases, and the junction held 7 bases outside the gene matches. The CDR3 loop is CASSYGLAGPKETQYF. The CDR3 nucleotides read TGTGCCAGCAGCTACGGACTAGCGGGCCCGAAAGAGACCCAGTACTTC.

J is TRBJ2-1 and V is TRBV13; 7 bases line up with TRBD1. V was clipped by 6 bases and J by 9 bases; unmatched bases: 14. Germline V CDR1 and CDR2: PRHDT, FYEKMQ (reference sequence). The CDR3 is made up of 15 amino acids. The CDR3 DNA reads as TGTGCCAGCAGTTACTCCGGGAAGGGGGCGGGTGAGCAGTTCTTC. It encodes CASSYSGKGAGEQFF. Full variable domain (missing parts from reference TRBV13 and TRBJ2-1): AAGVIQSPRHLIKEKRETATLKCYPIPRHDTVYWYQQGPGQDPQFLISFYEKMQSDKGSIPDRFSAQQFSDYHSELNMSSLELGDSALYFCASSYSGKGAGEQFFGPGTRLTVL.

This clone has more than one count but fewer than ten. Here the CDR3 omits its conserved ending phenylalanine or tryptophan, so a read error is the likely source. Because the CDR3's place on the DNA is in doubt, the DNA is left out and the CDR3 is given as listed by TCRdb. This chain connects TRBV30 to TRBJ2-4; whether TRBD2, the table's D call, matches the DNA was not checked. Germline CDR1 reads GTSNPN; CDR2 reads SVGIG (reference sequence). The CDR3 is 12 amino acids long, termini counted. The CDR3 spells CAWSGSGLKVGL.

There are a few counts of this clone. This sequence joins TRBV2 and TRBJ1-1; 10 positions match TRBD1. J lost 2 bases, V lost 5 bases, and 2 bases had no gene match. This CDR3 has 14 amino acids. Germline lookup yields CDR1 SNHLY and CDR2 FYNNEI. This chain's CDR3 is CASSRDRGNTEAFF. The DNA for the CDR3 is TGTGCCAGCAGTCGGGACAGGGGAAACACTGAAGCTTTCTTT. Supplemented by reference TRBV2 and TRBJ1-1, the full variable domain reads EPEVTQTPSHQVTQMGQEVILRCVPISNHLYFYWYRQILGQKVEFLVSFYNNEISEKSEIFDDQFSVERPDGSNFTLKIRSTKLEDSAMYFCASSRDRGNTEAFFGQGTRLTVV.

A few counts support this clone. V and J are TRBV5-1 and TRBJ2-7; a possible D gene is TRBD1 (5 bases). The germline V and J ends were trimmed by 0 bases and 1 base, with 11 bases remaining between them. CDR3 size: 15 residues. Germline CDR1 reads SGHRS; CDR2 reads YFSETQ. The CDR3 loop reads CASSLDQGGSYEQYF. In nucleotides, the CDR3 is TGCGCCAGCAGCTTGGACCAGGGTGGATCCTACGAGCAGTACTTC.